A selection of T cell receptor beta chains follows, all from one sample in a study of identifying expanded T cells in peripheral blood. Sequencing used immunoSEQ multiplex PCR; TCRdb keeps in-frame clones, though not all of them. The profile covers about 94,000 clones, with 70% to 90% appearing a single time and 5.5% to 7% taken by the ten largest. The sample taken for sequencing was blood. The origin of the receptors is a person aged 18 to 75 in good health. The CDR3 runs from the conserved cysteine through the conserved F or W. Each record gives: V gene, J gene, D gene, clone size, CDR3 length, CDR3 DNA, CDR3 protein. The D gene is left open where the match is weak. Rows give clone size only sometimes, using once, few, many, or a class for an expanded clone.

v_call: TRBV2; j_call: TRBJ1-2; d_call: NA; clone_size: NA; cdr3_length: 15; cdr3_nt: TGTGCCAGCAGTGGGCGGCCGAAAAATAACTATGGCTACACCTTC; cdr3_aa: CASSGRPKNNYGYTF
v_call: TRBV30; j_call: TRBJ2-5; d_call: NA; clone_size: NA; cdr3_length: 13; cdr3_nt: TGTGCCTGGGGGTGGGGTAGGGGAGAGACCCAGTACTTC; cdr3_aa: CAWGWGRGETQYF
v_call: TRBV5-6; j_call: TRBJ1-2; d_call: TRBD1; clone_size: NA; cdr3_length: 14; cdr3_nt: TGTGCCAGCAAATTACCGGGACAGGGGGTTGGCTACACCTTC; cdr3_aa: CASKLPGQGVGYTF
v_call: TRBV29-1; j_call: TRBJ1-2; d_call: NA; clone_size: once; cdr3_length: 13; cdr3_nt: TGCAGCGTGGGAGCTCCACTGACGAATGGCTACACCTTC; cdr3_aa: CSVGAPLTNGYTF
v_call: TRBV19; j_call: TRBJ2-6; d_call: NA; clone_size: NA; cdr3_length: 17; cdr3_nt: TGTGCCAGTACCATCGGGGGATCCTCCCTCGGGGCCAACGTCCTGACTTTC; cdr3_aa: CASTIGGSSLGANVLTF
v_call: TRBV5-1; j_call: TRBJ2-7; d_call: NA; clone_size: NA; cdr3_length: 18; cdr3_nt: TGCGCCAGCAGCTTGAAGTCTGGCTACATAACAACTCCTTACGAGCAGTACTTC; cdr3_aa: CASSLKSGYITTPYEQYF
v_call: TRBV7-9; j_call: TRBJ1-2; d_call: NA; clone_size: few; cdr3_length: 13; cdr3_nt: TGTGCCAGCAGCCCCCACAGGGAGGCTGGCTACACCTTC; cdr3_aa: CASSPHREAGYTF
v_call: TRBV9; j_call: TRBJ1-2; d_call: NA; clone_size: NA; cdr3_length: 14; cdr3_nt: TGTGCCAGCAGCGTAGTAGGGGAGCCCTATGGCTACACCTTC; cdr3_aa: CASSVVGEPYGYTF
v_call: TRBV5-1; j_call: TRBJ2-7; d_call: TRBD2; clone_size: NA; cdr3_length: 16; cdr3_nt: TGCGCCAGCAGCCTAGGGACTAGCGGGAGCTCCTACGAGCAGTACTTC; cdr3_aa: CASSLGTSGSSYEQYF
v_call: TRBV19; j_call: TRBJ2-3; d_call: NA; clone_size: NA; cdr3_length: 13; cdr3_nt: TGTGCCAGTAGTATACAGAGCACAGATACGCAGTATTTT; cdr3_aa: CASSIQSTDTQYF
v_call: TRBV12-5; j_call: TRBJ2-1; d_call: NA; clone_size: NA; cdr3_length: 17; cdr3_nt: TGTGCTAGTGGCAGAAGTTTGGTGGTCAGCTCCTACAATGAGCAGTTCTTC; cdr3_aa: CASGRSLVVSSYNEQFF
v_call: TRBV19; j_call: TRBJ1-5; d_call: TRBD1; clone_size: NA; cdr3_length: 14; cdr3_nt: TGTGCCAGTAGTTCAGGGGGTTTGGTGCAGCCCCAGCATTTT; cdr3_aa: CASSSGGLVQPQHF
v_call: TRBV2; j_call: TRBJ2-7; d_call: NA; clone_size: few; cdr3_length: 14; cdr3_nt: TGTGCCAGCAGTGAAGCGGGCAGATCCTACGAGCAGTACTTC; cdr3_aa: CASSEAGRSYEQYF
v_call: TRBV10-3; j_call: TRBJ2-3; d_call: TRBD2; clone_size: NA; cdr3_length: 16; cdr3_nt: TGTGCCATCAGTGGTTCTGGGACTAGCGGGACAGATACGCAGTATTTT; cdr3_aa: CAISGSGTSGTDTQYF
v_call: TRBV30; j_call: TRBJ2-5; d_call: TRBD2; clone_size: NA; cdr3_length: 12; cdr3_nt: TGTGCCTACGGGACTAGCCAAGAGACCCAGTACTTC; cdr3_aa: CAYGTSQETQYF
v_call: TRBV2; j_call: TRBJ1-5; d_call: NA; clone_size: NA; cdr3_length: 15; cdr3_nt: TGTGCCAGCAGTGAAAGGGCAGATAGCAATCAGCCCCAGCATTTT; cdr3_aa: CASSERADSNQPQHF